One and the same sample provided the 28 T cell receptor beta chains below, sequenced in a study of blood T cell repertoires in COVID-19 (dated by TCRdb to about 2020). The protocol used for the library was the immunoSEQ multiplex PCR assay. TCRdb's version of the immuneACCESS table is confined to in-frame rearrangements and falls short of the full clone set. An unresolved V gene accounts for under half of the shortfall where checked; the remainder is of unknown origin. A total of more than 200,000 clones appear in this sample, 65% to 90% of them only once. The biggest ten clones account for about 5.3% of the sample. The sequencing sample was made of peripheral blood. The receptor set was obtained from a woman of 80 years or more with active or convalescent COVID-19.

CDR3 sequence reads: CASSELARGRGYTF. Here the CDR3 DNA reads TGTGCCAGCAGTGAACTGGCCAGGGGGCGAGGCTACACCTTC. The chain links TRBV6-1 to TRBJ1-2; 8 bases are shared with TRBD1. The CDR3 extends over 14 amino acids. CDR1 MNHNS and CDR2 SASEGT come from the germline V gene. The V and J ends lost 2 bases and 8 bases, in that order; junction bases with no gene match: 7.

The chain uses TRBV10-3 and TRBJ1-1, with TRBD1 matching 9 bases. The CDR3 is 17 amino acids. With 4 bases clipped from V and 1 base from J, the junction kept 10 bases outside the gene matches. Germline-derived CDR1 and CDR2 are ENHRY and SYGVKD. As DNA, the CDR3 is TGTGCCATCAGTGGATTGGGACAGGGAAGTGCGAACACTGAAGCTTTCTTT. The encoded protein is CAISGLGQGSANTEAFF.

This clone was picked up one time. The V gene is TRBV12-3 or TRBV12-4, the J gene TRBJ2-7, with D tentatively TRBD1 (5 bases). Trimming left V 10 bases short and J 2 bases short, with 15 bases between. The CDR3 consists of 13 residues. CDR3 sequence: CATKGTGTYEQYF. CDR3 nucleotide sequence: TGTGCCACAAAAGGAACAGGTACCTACGAGCAGTACTTC.

V gene TRBV18 combines with J gene TRBJ1-1, with 8 bases fitting TRBD1. The CDR3 spans 18 residues. CDR1 is KGHSH and CDR2 is LQKENI in the germline V gene. V lost 3 bases and J lost 5; bases outside the gene matches: 17. The CDR3 spells CASSPKSAMGTGGTEAFF. As DNA, the CDR3 is TGTGCCAGCTCACCGAAATCGGCGATGGGGACAGGTGGGACTGAAGCTTTCTTT. Looking up the rest from reference TRBV18 and TRBJ1-1 gives the full variable domain: NAGVMQNPRHLVRRRGQEARLRCSPMKGHSHVYWYRQLPEEGLKFMVYLQKENIIDESGMPKERFSAEFPKEGPSILRIQQVVRGDSAAYFCASSPKSAMGTGGTEAFFGQGTRLTVV.

This clone has just one count. The chain couples TRBV10-3 to TRBJ1-1, with TRBD1 as a possible D gene (6 bases). The length of the CDR3 is 13 residues. The germline CDR1 and CDR2 sequences are ENHRY and SYGVKD. The germline V and J ends were trimmed by 0 bases and 5 bases, with 7 bases remaining between them. The chain's CDR3 is CAISESQGTEAFF. The CDR3 DNA reads as TGTGCCATCAGTGAGTCTCAGGGGACTGAAGCTTTCTTT.

This sequence joins TRBV27 and TRBJ1-6; D is possibly TRBD1 (6 bases). Germline CDR1 and CDR2: MNHEY and SMNVEV (reference sequence). The germline V and J ends were trimmed by 2 bases and 14 bases, with 16 bases remaining between them. The CDR3 spans 14 residues. CDR3 region: CASSLGQSLWALHF. The CDR3, as DNA: TGTGCCAGCAGTTTAGGACAGAGCCTTTGGGCCCTCCACTTT.

The chain uses TRBV9 and TRBJ2-3, with 8 bases lining up with TRBD2. The ends lost 6 bases at V and 2 bases at J; junction bases unmatched: 5. CDR1 SGDLS and CDR2 YYNGEE come from the germline V gene. The CDR3 sequence is 14 residues long. CDR3 DNA sequence: TGTGCCAGCAAAGCGGGGGAGACCACAGATACGCAGTATTTT. It is translated as CASKAGETTDTQYF.

This CDR3 reads CASSLTTGSSYEQYF. CDR3 DNA: TGTGCCAGCTCACTGACAACAGGGAGTTCATACGAGCAGTACTTC. The rearrangement uses TRBV18 and TRBJ2-7; possible D gene TRBD1, 6 bases. CDR1 is KGHSH, CDR2 LQKENI, per germline. The V end was cut by 4 bases, the J end by 4 bases, with 17 bases between. The CDR3 runs to 15 residues.

The chain joins TRBV5-1 to TRBJ2-7; TRBD1 aligns across 10 bases. CDR3 length equals 14 residues. Germline CDR1 reads SGHRS; CDR2 reads YFSETQ. V was pared by 5 bases and J by 3 bases, with 5 bases of the junction left unmatched. The CDR3 is CASSNGQGVYEQYF. The CDR3 nucleotides read TGCGCCAGCAGTAACGGACAGGGGGTCTACGAGCAGTACTTC.

CDR3 DNA sequence: TGCAGCGTTGGCAGGACAGGGGCGCGCAACACTGAAGCTTTCTTT. Its translation: CSVGRTGARNTEAFF. This rearrangement joins TRBV29-1 to TRBJ1-1; 9 bases are a match to TRBD1. V trimming: 4 bases; J trimming: 2 bases; junction bases outside the gene matches: 8. Germline loops: CDR1 SQVTM, CDR2 ANQGSEA. The CDR3 is made up of 15 amino acids. The full variable domain, in which reference TRBV29-1 and TRBJ1-1 provide the parts outside the CDR3, is SAVISQKPSRDICQRGTSLTIQCQVDSQVTMMFWYRQQPGQSLTLIATANQGSEATYESGFVIDKFPISRPNLTFSTLTVSNMSPEDSSIYLCSVGRTGARNTEAFFGQGTRLTVV.

V usage is TRBV2 and J usage is TRBJ2-5; TRBD2 matches at 8 bases. Per germline, CDR1 SNHLY and CDR2 FYNNEI. J gave up 3 bases and V 6 bases, and 21 bases lay outside the gene matches. This CDR3 is built from 19 residues. The CDR3 sequence: CASRVGTSRVFGEKETQYF. The CDR3 DNA reads TGTGCCAGCAGGGTCGGGACTAGTCGGGTGTTCGGTGAGAAAGAGACCCAGTACTTC.

CDR3 protein: CASSLQGLLDTEAFF. CDR3 nucleotide sequence: TGTGCCAGCAGCCTACAGGGGCTCTTGGACACTGAAGCTTTCTTT. The rearrangement uses TRBV28 and TRBJ1-1; the match to TRBD1 covers 7 bases. Germline values: CDR1 MDHEN, CDR2 SYDVKM. The CDR3 covers 15 residues. V shed 6 bases, J shed 3 bases, and the junction held 10 bases outside the gene matches. Using reference TRBV28 and TRBJ1-1 for the parts outside the CDR3, the full variable domain is DVKVTQSSRYLVKRTGEKVFLECVQDMDHENMFWYRQDPGLGLRLIYFSYDVKMKEKGDIPEGYSVSREKKERFSLILESASTNQTSMYLCASSLQGLLDTEAFFGQGTRLTVV.

The J gene is TRBJ1-1, the V gene TRBV7-9; 7 nucleotides line up with TRBD1. There are 14 residues in the CDR3. V was clipped by 4 bases and J by 7 bases; unmatched bases: 9. The germline gives CDR1 SEHNR, CDR2 FQNEAQ (reference sequence). CDR3 region: CASSSQQGIVEAFF. CDR3 DNA sequence: TGTGCCAGCAGCTCCCAACAGGGGATAGTTGAAGCTTTCTTT.

The chain joins TRBV11-2 to TRBJ2-7, with D possibly TRBD2 on 6 matching bases. CDR1 and CDR2 from the germline V gene are SGHAT and FQNNGV. The CDR3 extends over 15 amino acids. V was shortened by 5 bases and J by 7 bases, with 21 bases between the two germline ends. The CDR3 coding sequence is TGTGCCAGCAGCCCCTCCCTGGCGGGACCCCGAGAGCAGTACTTC. Translation gives CASSPSLAGPREQYF.

This chain links TRBV15 with TRBJ1-1; 8 positions match TRBD1. The J segment lost 5 bases and the V segment lost 9 bases, leaving 11 bases of the junction unmatched. Germline CDR1 reads LNHNV; CDR2 reads YYDKDF (reference sequence). This CDR3 region has 14 residues. CDR3 sequence reads: CATMTGEGGTEAFF. For the CDR3, the DNA is TGTGCCACGATGACAGGGGAGGGGGGTACTGAAGCTTTCTTT.

The V and J genes are TRBV5-1 and TRBJ2-5; D is uncertain. The CDR3 covers 14 residues. V was trimmed by 2 bases and J by 1 base, leaving 9 bases between them. Germline V gene data show CDR1 as SGHRS and CDR2 as YFSETQ. CDR3 in amino acids: CASSFLQAQETQYF. The CDR3 nucleotides read TGCGCCAGCAGCTTCTTGCAGGCCCAAGAGACCCAGTACTTC.

The gene calls are TRBV5-1 and TRBJ2-7, with 9 bases identical to TRBD2. The germline V gene encodes CDR1 SGHRS and CDR2 YFSETQ. The V and J ends lost 0 bases and 2 bases, in that order; junction bases with no gene match: 6. This CDR3 is built from 16 residues. The CDR3 reads CASSLAASGIAYEQYF. The CDR3 DNA follows: TGCGCCAGCAGCTTGGCGGCTAGCGGGATCGCCTACGAGCAGTACTTC. Using reference TRBV5-1 and TRBJ2-7 for the parts outside the CDR3, the full variable domain is KAGVTQTPRYLIKTRGQQVTLSCSPISGHRSVSWYQQTPGQGLQFLFEYFSETQRNKGNFPGRFSGRQFSNSRSEMNVSTLELGDSALYLCASSLAASGIAYEQYFGPGTRLTVT.

The sample holds a few counts of this clone. The gene calls are TRBV28 and TRBJ1-2, with 10 bases identical to TRBD1. There are 14 residues in the CDR3. The germline V gene has CDR1 MDHEN and CDR2 SYDVKM. Trimming at V came to 3 bases and at J to 7 bases, leaving 5 bases not matched to a gene. The CDR3 DNA follows: TGTGCCAGCAGTTTCCCCGGGACAGGGGTTGGCTACACCTTC. Translated: CASSFPGTGVGYTF.

In its sample, this clone was seen once. The chain links TRBV10-3 to TRBJ2-7; 9 bases map to TRBD1. The ends lost 7 bases at V and 6 bases at J; junction bases unmatched: 10. Germline values: CDR1 ENHRY, CDR2 SYGVKD. The CDR3 runs to 14 residues. In nucleotides, the CDR3 is TGTGCCATCATTTGGGACAGGGCCCTTTTCGAGCAGTACTTC. This sequence encodes CAIIWDRALFEQYF.

This chain links TRBV5-1 with TRBJ2-3; 11 bases match TRBD2. J gave up 5 bases and V 4 bases, and 9 bases lay outside the gene matches. The CDR3 runs 16 residues. Germline V lookup: CDR1 SGHRS, CDR2 YFSETQ. The CDR3 loop reads CASSPDQGLAGDTQYF. The DNA for the CDR3 is TGCGCCAGCAGCCCGGACCAAGGACTAGCGGGAGATACGCAGTATTTT.

This chain joins TRBV5-1 and TRBJ1-4, with D possibly TRBD1 on 5 matching bases. This CDR3 contains 17 residues. Trimming took off 0 bases at V and 0 bases at J, with 12 bases between the two ends. Germline V gene sequence: CDR1 SGHRS, CDR2 YFSETQ. CDR3 amino acids: CASSLDGARATNEKLFF. The CDR3 DNA follows: TGCGCCAGCAGCTTGGATGGTGCCAGGGCAACTAATGAAAAACTGTTTTTT.

The chain uses TRBV6-1 and TRBJ2-3; 8 bases align to TRBD2. CDR3 length equals 16 residues. Germline CDR1 reads MNHNS; CDR2 reads SASEGT. The trim removed 4 bases at V and 0 bases at J, leaving 6 bases unmatched. CDR3 sequence: CASSALAGPSTDTQYF. CDR3 DNA: TGTGCCAGCAGTGCCCTAGCGGGCCCAAGCACAGATACGCAGTATTTT.

This chain joins TRBV19 and TRBJ1-2, with 11 bases identical to TRBD1. The CDR3 loop spans 13 amino acids. V was pared by 3 bases and J by 8 bases, with 2 bases of the junction left unmatched. Per the germline V gene, CDR1 is LNHDA and CDR2 is SQIVND (reference sequence). This chain's CDR3 is CASSMDRGQGYTF. CDR3 nucleotide sequence: TGTGCCAGTAGTATGGACAGGGGGCAGGGCTACACCTTC.

This clone came up once. The V and J genes are TRBV27 and TRBJ1-4; D unclear. Germline V gene lookup returns CDR1 MNHEY and CDR2 SMNVEV (reference sequence). CDR3 length: 19 residues. The V end lost 2 bases, the J end lost 0 bases, and 19 bases lay between the germline ends. CDR3 coding DNA: TGTGCCAGCAGTTTACGTCCCCTCACTCCTCTAGCAACTAATGAAAAACTGTTTTTT. Protein: CASSLRPLTPLATNEKLFF.

This clone came up a few times. The chain couples TRBV7-9 to TRBJ1-4, with D unresolved. The CDR3 spans 16 residues. From germline, CDR1 is SEHNR and CDR2 FQNEAQ (reference sequence). Trimming removed 0 bases from V and 0 bases from J, with 8 bases in between. The CDR3 DNA reads as TGTGCCAGCAGCTTAGCGGGCGGGGCAACTAATGAAAAACTGTTTTTT. Translated: CASSLAGGATNEKLFF.

This chain connects TRBV11-3 to TRBJ2-1; D is unclear. Trimming removed 1 base from V and 5 bases from J, with 6 bases in between. The germline V gene encodes CDR1 SGHNT and CDR2 YENEEA. The CDR3 loop spans 13 amino acids. The CDR3 DNA sequence: TGTGCCAGCAGCTTAGGAGGAGACAATGAGCAGTTCTTC. As protein: CASSLGGDNEQFF.

The gene calls are TRBV11-2 and TRBJ2-3; 12 bases are shared with TRBD2. The CDR3 is made up of 18 amino acids. Germline CDR1 SGHAT, CDR2 FQNNGV. V shed 1 base, J shed 2 bases, and the junction held 7 bases outside the gene matches. The CDR3 coding sequence is TGTGCCAGCAGCTTAGCCCCGGGACTAGCGGGCGTCACAGATACGCAGTATTTT. Translating it yields CASSLAPGLAGVTDTQYF. The full variable domain, with the rest looked up from reference TRBV11-2 and TRBJ2-3, is EAGVAQSPRYKIIEKRQSVAFWCNPISGHATLYWYQQILGQGPKLLIQFQNNGVVDDSQLPKDRFSAERLKGVDSTLKIQPAKLEDSAVYLCASSLAPGLAGVTDTQYFGPGTRLTVL.

The chain couples TRBV4-2 to TRBJ1-3, with D maybe TRBD1 (5 bases). The CDR3 has 16 residues. Between the trimmed V and J ends, which lost 2 bases and 2 bases, there was a span of 13 bases. Germline CDR1 and CDR2: LGHNA and YNFKEQ. CDR3 in amino acids: CASSQSDRGAGNTIYF. In nucleotides, the CDR3 is TGTGCCAGCAGCCAATCCGACCGGGGGGCTGGAAACACCATATATTTT.